One sample yielded the 5 T cell receptor beta chains listed below, sequenced in a study of T cells in women clearing cervical HPV infection. This table comes from immunoSEQ multiplex PCR, and its TCRdb copy is limited to in-frame clones, with some not included. This sample carries over 30,000 clones, with about 3.9% going to the ten biggest clones. Sequencing was done on a sample of blood buffy coat. These receptor sequences come from a woman between 18 and 75 years old with a cervical HPV16 infection that either progressed to CIN3+ or cleared (not recorded which).

Comment on this clone: The CDR3 end lies 3 residues beyond the end of the read and is filled in from the germline J gene. The chain is built from TRBV28 and TRBJ1-1, with TRBD1 matching over 9 bases. With 7 bases clipped from V and 4 bases from J, the junction kept 7 bases outside the gene matches. The CDR3 loop spans 14 amino acids. From germline, CDR1 is MDHEN and CDR2 SYDVKM. The CDR3 bases that were read are TGTGCCAGCAACATTTACAGGGGGCGCACTGAA. It yields the protein CASNIYRGRTE. The entire CDR3 is CASNIYRGRTEAFF.

Partial CDR3 DNA: TGTGCCAGCAGTTCCAGGAGGGGCTCCACAGATACG. Translation: CASSSRRGSTDT. The full-length CDR3 reads as CASSSRRGSTDTQYF. The chain couples TRBV6-2 or TRBV6-3 to TRBJ2-3, with a tentative D call TRBD2 (6 bases). The CDR3 goes on 3 residues after the read ends, and that part is filled in from the germline J gene. This CDR3 is 15 amino acids long. The V and J ends lost 4 bases and 2 bases respectively, with 13 bases between them. The germline CDR1 and CDR2 sequences are MNHEY and SVGEGT.

A word on this clone: Read sequence stops 3 residues before the CDR3 end, and the germline J gene provides the missing end. The chain recombines TRBV20-1 with TRBJ1-1; TRBD1 agrees at 7 bases. The CDR3 spans 13 residues. J gave up 5 bases and V 1 base, and 4 bases lay outside the gene matches. The germline CDR1 and CDR2 sequences are DFQATT and SNEGSKA (reference sequence). The CDR3 protein is CSARGQGRTEAFF. CDR3 bases read: TGCAGTGCTAGAGGACAGGGTCGAACTGAA.

Notes on this clone: The CDR3 end falls 3 residues outside the read, so it is completed with the germline J gene. The chain carries TRBV5-1 and TRBJ2-3; 8 bases match TRBD2. Per germline, CDR1 SGHRS and CDR2 YFSETQ. There are 16 residues in the CDR3. With V trimmed by 2 bases and J by 2 bases, 7 bases remained unmatched. The DNA read from the CDR3 is TGCGCCAGCAGCTTTAATGCGGGGGGCGACACAGATACG. This gives the protein CASSFNAGGDTDT. The full CDR3 sequence reads CASSFNAGGDTDTQYF.

Note on this clone: The DNA is left out, because the CDR3 cannot be placed on it with certainty; the CDR3 is given as TCRdb lists it. The rearrangement joins TRBV20-1 to TRBJ1-2; the table gives TRBD1 as D, unverified against the DNA. The length of the CDR3 is 12 amino acids, counting both ends. CDR1 and CDR2 from the germline V gene are DFQATT and SNEGSKA (reference sequence). The chain's CDR3 is CSARDFGQGYTF.